Many counts were recorded for the clone carrying this T cell receptor beta chain. The data originate from a study of blood T cell repertoires in COVID-19. Overall study context: Acute-phase and convalescent COVID-19 samples originated in the United States, Italy and Spain. Sample material is recorded as cDNA or gDNA derived from T cells, B-cell-depleted T cells, or PBMCs.

Repertoires were generated with immunoSEQ multiplex PCR, while TCRdb's copy carries only in-frame clones and drops some. The repertoire includes about 110,000 clones, roughly 72% of them detected once, and about 5.9% sits in the top ten. Trimming took 5 bases from V and 3 from J, leaving 10 bases between them. Germline CDR1 is SGHNT and CDR2 is YENEEA. The CDR3 sequence is 13 residues long. The sequencing sample was made of peripheral blood. This TCR came from an older man with acute or convalescent COVID-19. V gene TRBV11-3 combines with J gene TRBJ1-1; D not resolved. The CDR3 DNA sequence: TGTGCCAGCAGCGGGCGCGGGGACACTGAAGCTTTCTTT. Translated, it gives CASSGRGDTEAFF.